These T cell receptor beta chains were read from a single sample in a study of blood T cell repertoires in COVID-19. Profiling relied on immunoSEQ multiplex PCR, and the TCRdb table lists in-frame clones only, not all of them. The sample records 150,000 to 200,000 clones, approximately 88% being singletons. The sample consisted of peripheral blood. The receptors come from a man aged 35 to 55 with acute or convalescent COVID-19. CDR3s include the opening cysteine and the closing phenylalanine or tryptophan.

J | V | CDR3
TRBJ1-1 | TRBV5-1 | CASSLAPGFHTEAFF
TRBJ2-1 | TRBV6-2/TRBV6-3 | CASSYSLAPSGGRYNEQFF
TRBJ2-3 | TRBV7-3 | CASSLAGGLSDTQYF
TRBJ2-2 | TRBV5-8 | CASSLTGYRTGELFF
TRBJ1-1 | TRBV11-2 | CASSLGTGGTFF
TRBJ2-7 | TRBV6-5 | CASSPPGLVGEQYF
TRBJ2-3 | TRBV10-2 | CASRLATDTQYF
TRBJ2-2 | TRBV6-5 | CASRSDRVITGELFF
TRBJ2-7 | TRBV19 | CASSTVVGQGVGVSEQYF
TRBJ1-5 | TRBV19 | CASSLTGTGGATYQPQHF
TRBJ1-5 | TRBV28 | CASSPDSGRNQPQHF
TRBJ1-5 | TRBV2 | CASSDGLRGNQPQHF
TRBJ2-1 | TRBV6-5 | CASSLTSGGFNEQFF
TRBJ1-2 | TRBV6-5 | CASESGQGNYGYTF
TRBJ1-1 | TRBV10-1 | CASSDGQGANTEAFF
TRBJ2-2 | TRBV6-5 | CASTNRGNTGELFF
TRBJ2-7 | TRBV5-5 | CASSPDNYEQYF
TRBJ2-2 | TRBV13 | CASSPQGGVAGELFF
TRBJ1-4 | TRBV28 | CASSLTGNNEKLFF
TRBJ2-3 | TRBV9 | CASSPTSTDTQYF
TRBJ2-5 | TRBV2 | CASSGQLGETQYF
TRBJ1-2 | TRBV27 | CASKLGQVNYGYTF
TRBJ2-5 | TRBV30 | CAWSVYAGVLGETQYF
TRBJ2-5 | TRBV7-9 | CASSSVLETQYF
TRBJ2-3 | TRBV5-1 | CASSAGLAGVDTQYF
TRBJ1-5 | TRBV7-2 | CASSYSGNQPQHF
TRBJ1-2 | TRBV3-1/TRBV3-2 | CASSQANAGPIYGYTF
TRBJ1-6 | TRBV27 | CASSLGPLGGGYNSPLHF
TRBJ2-5 | TRBV7-2 | CASSLAPRETQYF
TRBJ1-1 | TRBV19 | CASSLVGRSTEAFF
TRBJ1-5 | TRBV10-1 | CASRKVPPGQEPQHF
TRBJ1-4 | TRBV11-2 | CASSSTGGTNEKLFF
TRBJ2-3 | TRBV6-1 | CASSAHSGGVTDTQYF
TRBJ2-5 | TRBV27 | CASSSLGRGGLETQYF
TRBJ2-5 | TRBV2 | CASSVKRGPRYQETQYF
TRBJ1-3 | TRBV9 | CASSVGRGQRGSSGNTIYF
TRBJ1-3 | TRBV9 | CASSVDGRVSGNTIYF
TRBJ1-2 | TRBV5-4 | CASSLAGPTGGYTF
TRBJ2-5 | TRBV30 | CAWIIPGLAGEIQETQYF
TRBJ1-2 | TRBV11-2 | CASSLKRSYGYTF
TRBJ2-3 | TRBV7-6 | CASSSSTDTQYF
TRBJ2-3 | TRBV2 | CASSALPADTQYF
TRBJ2-5 | TRBV7-3 | CASSLNAGQETQYF
TRBJ1-5 | TRBV4-1 | CASRTTQDSNQPQHF
TRBJ2-1 | TRBV13 | CASSLELAGGTEQFF
TRBJ2-7 | TRBV6-2/TRBV6-3 | CASSYGFGGDEQYF
TRBJ1-2 | TRBV6-5 | CASSYRDRGRNGYTF
TRBJ1-4 | TRBV19 | CASSLNPPGQGWGEKLFF
TRBJ2-2 | TRBV6-4 | CASSDAETGELFF
TRBJ2-1 | TRBV5-1 | CASSLGASGDYEQFF
TRBJ1-2 | TRBV4-3 | CASSQDGRGNYGYTF
TRBJ1-2 | TRBV7-9 | CASSVEDSHNYGYTF
TRBJ1-1 | TRBV10-2 | CASDTAIMNTEAFF